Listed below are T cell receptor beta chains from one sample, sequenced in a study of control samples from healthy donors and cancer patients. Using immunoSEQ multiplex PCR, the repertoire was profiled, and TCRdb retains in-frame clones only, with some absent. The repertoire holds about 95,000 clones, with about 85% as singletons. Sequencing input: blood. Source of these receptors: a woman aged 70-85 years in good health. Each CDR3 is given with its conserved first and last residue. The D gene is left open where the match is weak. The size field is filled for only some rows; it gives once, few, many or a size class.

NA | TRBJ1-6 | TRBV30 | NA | CAWSNSNGSPLHF | TGTGCCTGGAGTAACAGCAACGGATCACCCCTCCACTTT
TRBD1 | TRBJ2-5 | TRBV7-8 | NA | CASSARGLETQYF | TGTGCCAGCAGCGCCAGGGGGCTGGAGACCCAGTACTTC
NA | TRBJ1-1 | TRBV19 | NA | CASRREGLGNTEAFF | TGTGCCAGTAGGCGAGAGGGGTTGGGGAACACTGAAGCTTTCTTT
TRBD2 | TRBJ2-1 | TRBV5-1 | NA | CASSLGPWSGLAGSSSYNEQFF | TGCGCCAGCAGCTTGGGCCCCTGGTCGGGACTAGCGGGCTCGAGCTCCTACAATGAGCAGTTCTTC
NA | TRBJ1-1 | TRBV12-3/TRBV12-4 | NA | CASSPGTGEAFF | TGTGCCAGCTCGCCAGGGACGGGGGAAGCTTTCTTT
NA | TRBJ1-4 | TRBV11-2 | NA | CASRTLRGRTTNEKLFF | TGTGCCAGCAGAACCCTCCGGGGCAGGACAACTAATGAAAAACTGTTTTTT
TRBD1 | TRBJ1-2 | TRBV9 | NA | CASSSGQGFNYGYTF | TGTGCCAGCAGCTCCGGACAGGGCTTCAACTATGGCTACACCTTC
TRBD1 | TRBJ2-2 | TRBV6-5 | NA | CASSYSGRGGELFF | TGTGCCAGCAGTTACTCGGGCAGGGGGGGGGAGCTGTTTTTT
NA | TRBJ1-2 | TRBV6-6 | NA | CASSLDQAYGYTF | TGTGCCAGCAGTCTAGACCAGGCTTATGGCTACACCTTC
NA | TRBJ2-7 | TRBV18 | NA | CASSPGIEQYF | TGTGCCAGCTCACCCGGCATCGAGCAGTACTTC
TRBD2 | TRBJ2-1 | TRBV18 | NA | CASSPWTSGSQWNEQFF | TGTGCCAGCTCACCATGGACTAGCGGGAGCCAGTGGAATGAGCAGTTCTTC
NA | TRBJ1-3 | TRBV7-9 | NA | CASSLDPVGNTIYF | TGTGCCAGCAGCTTAGATCCGGTCGGAAACACCATATATTTT
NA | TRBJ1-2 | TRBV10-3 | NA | CAISESGQIYGYTF | TGTGCCATCAGTGAGTCCGGACAGATCTATGGCTACACCTTC
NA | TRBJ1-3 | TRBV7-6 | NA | CASSLAQGPGNTIYF | TGTGCCAGCAGCTTAGCGCAAGGGCCCGGAAACACCATATATTTT
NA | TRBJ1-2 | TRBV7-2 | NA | CASSSVPGYGYGYTF | TGTGCCAGCAGCTCCGTTCCGGGCTATGGCTATGGCTACACCTTC
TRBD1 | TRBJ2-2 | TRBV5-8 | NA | CASSYHPRTGFNTGELFF | TGTGCCAGCAGCTATCACCCCCGGACAGGGTTTAACACCGGGGAGCTGTTTTTT
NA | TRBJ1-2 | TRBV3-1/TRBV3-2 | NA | CASSQRTGSLPYGYTF | TGTGCCAGCAGCCAAAGAACGGGGTCCTTGCCCTATGGCTACACCTTC
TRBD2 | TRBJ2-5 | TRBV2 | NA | CASSRTSGQETQYF | TGTGCCAGCAGCAGGACTAGCGGGCAAGAGACCCAGTACTTC
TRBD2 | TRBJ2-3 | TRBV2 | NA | CASVGRGMISTDTQYF | TGTGCCAGCGTGGGGCGGGGGATGATTAGCACAGATACGCAGTATTTT
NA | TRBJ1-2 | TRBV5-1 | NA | CASSLGQVNYGYTF | TGCGCCAGCAGCTTGGGACAAGTAAACTATGGCTACACCTTC
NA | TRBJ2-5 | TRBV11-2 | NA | CASSTIGVVETQYF | TGTGCCAGCAGCACGATAGGGGTGGTAGAGACCCAGTACTTC
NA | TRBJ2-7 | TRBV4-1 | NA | CASSPQLSYEQYF | TGCGCCAGCAGCCCCCAGCTCTCCTACGAGCAGTACTTC
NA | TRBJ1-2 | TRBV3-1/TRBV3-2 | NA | CASSQEGAYGYTF | TGTGCCAGCAGCCAAGAGGGGGCATATGGCTACACCTTC
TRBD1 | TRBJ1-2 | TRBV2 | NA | CASRRGQGVSGYTF | TGTGCCAGCAGAAGGGGTCAGGGGGTTAGTGGCTACACCTTC
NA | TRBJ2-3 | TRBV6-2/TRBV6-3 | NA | CASSYTTVGADTQYF | TGTGCCAGCAGTTACACGACGGTGGGAGCAGATACGCAGTATTTT
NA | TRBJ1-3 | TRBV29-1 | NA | CSANGRTGSGNTIYF | TGCAGCGCCAACGGACGGACTGGCTCTGGAAACACCATATATTTT
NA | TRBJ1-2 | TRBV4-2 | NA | CASSQDLGGTNYGYTF | TGTGCCAGCAGCCAAGATCTAGGAGGAACTAACTATGGCTACACCTTC
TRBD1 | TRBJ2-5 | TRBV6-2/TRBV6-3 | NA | CASSAIGQGMETQYF | TGTGCCAGCAGTGCTATTGGACAGGGCATGGAGACCCAGTACTTC
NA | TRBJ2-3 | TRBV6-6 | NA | CASSLGGPVTDTQYF | TGTGCCAGCAGCCTCGGGGGGCCTGTCACAGATACGCAGTATTTT
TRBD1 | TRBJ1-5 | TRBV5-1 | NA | CASSPGQGRQPQHF | TGCGCCAGCAGCCCAGGACAGGGTCGTCAGCCCCAGCATTTT
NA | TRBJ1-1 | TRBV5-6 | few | CASSFQREAFF | TGTGCCAGCAGCTTTCAACGTGAAGCTTTCTTT
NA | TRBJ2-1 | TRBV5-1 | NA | CASSFTSPEWDEQFF | TGCGCCAGCAGCTTTACTAGTCCTGAGTGGGATGAGCAGTTCTTC
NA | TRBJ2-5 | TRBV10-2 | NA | CASSEQGGETQYF | TGCGCCAGCAGTGAACAGGGTGGGGAGACCCAGTACTTC
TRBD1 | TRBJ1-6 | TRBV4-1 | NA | CASSQNVRNRGSSYNSPLHF | TGCGCCAGCAGCCAAAATGTGCGAAACAGGGGGAGCTCCTATAATTCACCCCTCCACTTT
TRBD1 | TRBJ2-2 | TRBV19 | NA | CASSIGQGATGELFF | TGTGCCAGTAGTATCGGACAGGGAGCCACCGGGGAGCTGTTTTTT
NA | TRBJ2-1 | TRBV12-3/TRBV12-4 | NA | CASSRRGFNEQFF | TGTGCCAGCTCCCGCCGGGGATTCAATGAGCAGTTCTTC
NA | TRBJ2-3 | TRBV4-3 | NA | CASSQDLMDTQYF | TGCGCCAGCAGCCAAGATCTGATGGATACGCAGTATTTT
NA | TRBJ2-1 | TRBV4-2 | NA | CASSQDTNNEQFF | TGTGCCAGCAGCCAAGACACGAACAATGAGCAGTTCTTC
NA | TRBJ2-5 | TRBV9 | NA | CASSVGRKETQYF | TGTGCCAGCAGCGTTGGACGGAAAGAGACCCAGTACTTC
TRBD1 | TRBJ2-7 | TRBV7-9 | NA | CASSLGQQGYEQYF | TGTGCCAGCAGCTTAGGGCAACAGGGGTACGAGCAGTACTTC
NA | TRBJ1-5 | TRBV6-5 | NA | CASSQTGSAQPQHF | TGTGCCAGCAGTCAAACAGGGTCGGCTCAGCCCCAGCATTTT
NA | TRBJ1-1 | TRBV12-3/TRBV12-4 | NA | CASSLEVRKAFF | TGTGCCAGCAGTTTAGAAGTTCGGAAAGCTTTCTTT
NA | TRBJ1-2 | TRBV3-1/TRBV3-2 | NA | CASSQGGYGYGYTF | TGTGCCAGCAGCCAAGGCGGGTATGGCTATGGCTACACCTTC
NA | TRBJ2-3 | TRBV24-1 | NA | CATSDFWSGTTDTQYF | TGTGCCACCAGTGATTTTTGGAGCGGAACCACAGATACGCAGTATTTT
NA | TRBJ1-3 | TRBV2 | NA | CASTALGGDSGNTIYF | TGTGCCAGCACCGCCCTGGGGGGGGATTCTGGAAACACCATATATTTT
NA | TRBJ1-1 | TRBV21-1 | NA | CASSFNDPEAFF | TGTGCCAGCAGCTTCAACGACCCTGAAGCTTTCTTT
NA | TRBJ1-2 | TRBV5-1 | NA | CASSSDLIGNYGYTF | TGCGCCAGCAGCTCCGACCTTATAGGGAACTATGGCTACACCTTC
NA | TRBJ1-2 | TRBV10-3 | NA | CAISGQVYGYTF | TGTGCCATCAGTGGACAGGTCTATGGCTACACCTTC
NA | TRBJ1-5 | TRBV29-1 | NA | CSVNRERPPQHF | TGCAGCGTTAACAGGGAGAGACCGCCCCAGCATTTT
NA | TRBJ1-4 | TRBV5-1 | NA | CASSLEGPGNEKLFF | TGCGCCAGCAGCTTAGAGGGGCCCGGTAATGAAAAACTGTTTTTT
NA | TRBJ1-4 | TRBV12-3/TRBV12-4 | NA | CASSLATDEKLFF | TGTGCCAGCAGTTTAGCGACAGATGAAAAACTGTTTTTT
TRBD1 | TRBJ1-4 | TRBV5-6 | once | CASSVGQGAGEKLFF | TGTGCCAGCAGCGTAGGACAGGGGGCGGGCGAAAAACTGTTTTTT
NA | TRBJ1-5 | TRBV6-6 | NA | CASIPSDRFSNQPQHF | TGTGCCAGCATCCCCTCCGACAGGTTTAGCAATCAGCCCCAGCATTTT
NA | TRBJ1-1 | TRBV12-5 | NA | CASAGNTEAFF | TGTGCTAGTGCTGGCAATACTGAAGCTTTCTTT
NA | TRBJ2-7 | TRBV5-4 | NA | CASSLGASYEQYF | TGTGCCAGCAGCTTAGGGGCCTCCTACGAGCAGTACTTC
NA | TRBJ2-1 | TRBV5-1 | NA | CASSLGRISDEQFF | TGCGCCAGCAGCTTGGGCAGGATTAGCGATGAGCAGTTCTTC
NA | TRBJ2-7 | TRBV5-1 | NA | CASSLINGDLSYEQYF | TGCGCCAGCAGCTTGATAAACGGCGACCTCAGCTACGAGCAGTACTTC
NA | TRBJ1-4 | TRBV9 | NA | CASSVGEGRNEKLFF | TGTGCCAGCAGCGTAGGAGAAGGACGAAATGAAAAACTGTTTTTT